This TCR beta chain appears in the sequencing data of a study of cytomegalovirus exposure and HLA in healthy donors. General study points: TCR beta sequences reportedly predicted most subjects' HLA-A and HLA-B alleles accurately. Certain indistinguishable V segments, among them TRBV6-2 and TRBV6-3, were excluded.

The CDR3 is 12 amino acids. Per germline, CDR1 SNHLY and CDR2 FYNNEI. Trimming left V 4 bases short and J 6 bases short, with 9 bases between. As for the donors, each was a healthy bone marrow donor. Comment on this clone: Its target is not known.

A multiplex PCR was run with 60 Vbeta primers and 13 Jbeta primers. TCRdb's copy holds only in-frame clones and misses some; the assay was immunoSEQ multiplex PCR. The table has 150,000 to 160,000 clones, 79% seen once. The clonotype comes from a man aged 25-40 years in good health and CMV-seropositive. The sample taken for sequencing was PBMCs. The chain combines TRBV2 with TRBJ1-1, with unresolved D. CDR3 protein: CASSVSGAEAFF. In nucleotides, the CDR3 is TGTGCCAGCAGTGTATCAGGCGCTGAAGCTTTCTTT. Full variable domain (remainder filled in from reference TRBV2 and TRBJ1-1): EPEVTQTPSHQVTQMGQEVILRCVPISNHLYFYWYRQILGQKVEFLVSFYNNEISEKSEIFDDQFSVERPDGSNFTLKIRSTKLEDSAMYFCASSVSGAEAFFGQGTRLTVV.